Included here is one T cell receptor (beta chain) sequence, with context. As yet, its antigen is unknown. Germline trimming cut 3 bases from V and 1 base from J; bases unmatched to any gene: 8. Germline lookup yields CDR1 LGHDT and CDR2 YNNKEL (reference sequence). CDR3 length: 16 residues. The data originate from a study of T-cell reconstitution after alpha-beta-depleted transplantation in children. Whole-study results and caveats: After one year, T-cell counts and TCRbeta diversity mostly came from new T cells. The origin of alpha-beta T cells about two months after transplant was reportedly several hundred expanded graft clones.

The TCRbeta library incorporated unique molecular identifiers. TCRdb ran MiXCR on the PCR reads and lists one entry per CDR3 protein. The sample includes 500,000 to 650,000 distinct CDR3 sequences, 9.5% to 12% of them seen just once. The receptor comes from a female patient between 2 and 15 years old who had a stem cell transplant for aplastic anemia, so the T cells may come from the graft donor. The chain links TRBV3-1 to TRBJ2-5; 7 bases are a match to TRBD1. The sequencing used PBMCs, mostly from graft donor cells, collected 180 days after TCRalphabeta/CD19-depleted stem cell transplant. The CDR3 protein is CASSHPGTVFQETQYF. The CDR3 bases are TGTGCCAGCAGCCACCCCGGGACAGTCTTCCAAGAGACCCAGTACTTC.